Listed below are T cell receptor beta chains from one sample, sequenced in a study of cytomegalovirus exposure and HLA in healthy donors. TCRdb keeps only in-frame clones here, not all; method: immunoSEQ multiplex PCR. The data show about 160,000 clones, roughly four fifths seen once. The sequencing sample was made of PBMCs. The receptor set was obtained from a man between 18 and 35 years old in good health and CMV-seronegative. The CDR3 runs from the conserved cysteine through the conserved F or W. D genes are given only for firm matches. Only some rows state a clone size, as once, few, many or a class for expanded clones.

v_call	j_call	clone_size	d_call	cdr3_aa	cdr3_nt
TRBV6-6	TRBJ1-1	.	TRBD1	CASSYGQGQGGTEAFF	TGTGCCAGCAGTTACGGCCAGGGACAGGGAGGCACTGAAGCTTTCTTT
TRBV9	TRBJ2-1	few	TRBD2	CASSVGLAAEQFF	TGTGCCAGCAGCGTTGGTCTAGCGGCTGAGCAGTTCTTC
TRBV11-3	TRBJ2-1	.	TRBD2	CASSPTSGRPYNEQFF	TGTGCCAGCAGCCCCACTAGCGGGAGACCTTACAATGAGCAGTTCTTC
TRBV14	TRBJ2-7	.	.	CASSQSGDEQYF	TGTGCCAGCAGCCAATCAGGGGACGAGCAGTACTTC
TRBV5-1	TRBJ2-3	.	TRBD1	CASSLARQGRDTQYF	TGCGCCAGCAGCTTGGCGCGACAGGGGAGAGATACGCAGTATTTT
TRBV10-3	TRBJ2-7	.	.	CAISAGGAYEQYF	TGTGCCATCAGCGCCGGCGGCGCCTACGAGCAGTACTTC
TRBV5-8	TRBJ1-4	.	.	CASSLQVNGEKLFF	TGTGCCAGCAGCTTACAGGTCAACGGTGAAAAACTGTTTTTT
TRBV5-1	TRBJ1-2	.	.	CASSLVPGDDSGYTF	TGCGCCAGCAGCTTGGTTCCAGGGGATGATAGTGGCTACACCTTC
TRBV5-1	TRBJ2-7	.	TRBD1	CASSLRDSWSYEQYF	TGCGCCAGCAGCTTGCGGGACAGCTGGTCCTACGAGCAGTACTTC
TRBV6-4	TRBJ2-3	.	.	CASSERDTDTQYF	TGTGCCAGCAGTGAGCGGGACACAGATACGCAGTATTTT
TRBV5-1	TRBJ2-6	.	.	CASRDSLSGANVLTF	TGCGCCAGCAGGGACAGTCTCTCTGGGGCCAACGTCCTGACTTTC
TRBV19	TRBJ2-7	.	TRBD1	CASSIGGTGGYEQYF	TGTGCCAGTAGTATCGGGGGGACAGGGGGCTACGAGCAGTACTTC
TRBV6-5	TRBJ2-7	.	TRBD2	CASSYSGVAGVYEQYF	TGTGCCAGCAGTTACTCAGGGGTAGCGGGGGTCTACGAGCAGTACTTC
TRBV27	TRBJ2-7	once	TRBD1	CASSYGTGTYEQYF	TGCGCCAGCAGTTACGGGACAGGGACCTACGAGCAGTACTTC
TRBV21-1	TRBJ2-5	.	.	CASSPRTSGGLGTQYF	TGTGCCAGCAGCCCCCGGACTAGCGGGGGTCTTGGGACCCAGTACTTC
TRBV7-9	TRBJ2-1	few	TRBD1	CASSLAAGGNEQFF	TGTGCCAGCAGCTTAGCGGCAGGGGGCAATGAGCAGTTCTTC
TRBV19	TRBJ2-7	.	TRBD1	CASSIVGTGNYEQYF	TGTGCCAGTAGTATAGTAGGGACAGGGAACTACGAGCAGTACTTC
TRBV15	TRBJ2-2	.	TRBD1	CATSRASGQGTGELFF	TGTGCCACCAGCAGAGCTTCCGGACAGGGAACCGGGGAGCTGTTTTTT
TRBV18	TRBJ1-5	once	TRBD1	CASKDREDQPQHF	TGTGCCAGCAAGGACAGGGAAGATCAGCCCCAGCATTTT
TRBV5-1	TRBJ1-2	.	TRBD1	CASSETGDRYDYTF	TGCGCCAGCAGCGAGACAGGGGATCGCTATGACTACACCTTC
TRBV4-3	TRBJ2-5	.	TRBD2	CASSPELAGEGGQETQYF	TGCGCCAGCAGCCCAGAACTAGCGGGAGAGGGTGGCCAAGAGACCCAGTACTTC
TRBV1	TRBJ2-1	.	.	CTSSQDPSGMPYNEQFF	TGCACCAGCAGCCAAGACCCTAGCGGGATGCCGTACAATGAGCAGTTCTTC
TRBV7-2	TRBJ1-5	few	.	CASKKQGLDQPQHF	TGTGCCAGCAAGAAACAGGGTCTCGATCAGCCCCAGCATTTT
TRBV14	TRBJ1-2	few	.	CASSQVRGNYGYTF	TGTGCCAGCAGCCAAGTACGAGGGAACTATGGCTACACCTTC
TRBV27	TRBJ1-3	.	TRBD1	CASSPRDRRPFTGNTIYF	TGTGCCAGCAGTCCCCGGGACAGACGACCGTTTACTGGAAACACCATATATTTT
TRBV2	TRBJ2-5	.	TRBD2	CASSRAGGLLETQYF	TGTGCCAGCAGTAGGGCGGGAGGATTATTGGAGACCCAGTACTTC
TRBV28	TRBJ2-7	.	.	CASSLPGRGEQYF	TGTGCCAGCAGTCTCCCGGGTCGCGGGGAGCAGTACTTC
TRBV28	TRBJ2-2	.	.	CASRLLTRGELFF	TGTGCCAGCAGACTCTTGACTAGAGGGGAGCTGTTTTTT
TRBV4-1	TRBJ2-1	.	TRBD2	CASSRSGSNEQFF	TGCGCCAGCAGCCGTAGCGGGAGCAATGAGCAGTTCTTC
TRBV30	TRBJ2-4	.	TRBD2	CAWSTSGAIQYF	TGTGCCTGGAGCACTAGCGGGGCGATTCAGTACTTC
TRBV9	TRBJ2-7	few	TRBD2	CASSPRGLAGLSDYEQYF	TGTGCCAGCAGCCCCCGGGGACTAGCGGGCTTGAGCGACTACGAGCAGTACTTC
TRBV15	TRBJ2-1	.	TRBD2	CATFWAGVGNEQFF	TGTGCCACCTTCTGGGCGGGAGTGGGAAATGAGCAGTTCTTC
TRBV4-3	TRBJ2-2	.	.	CASSQGGGGELFF	TGCGCCAGCAGCCAAGGGGGAGGCGGGGAGCTGTTTTTT
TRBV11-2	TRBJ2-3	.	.	CASSLSGQGTDTQYF	TGTGCCAGCAGCTTAAGCGGGCAAGGGACAGATACGCAGTATTTT
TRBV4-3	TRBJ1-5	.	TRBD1	CANSLGQGVQPQHF	TGCGCCAACAGTCTGGGACAGGGAGTTCAGCCCCAGCATTTT
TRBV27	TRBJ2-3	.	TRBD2	CASSDGSSGSGTQYF	TGTGCCAGCAGCGACGGATCTAGCGGCAGCGGTACGCAGTATTTT
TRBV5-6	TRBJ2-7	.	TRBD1	CASSFSGQPYEQYF	TGTGCCAGCAGCTTTTCGGGACAGCCTTACGAGCAGTACTTC
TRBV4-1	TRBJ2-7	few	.	CASSQMEGAAYEQYF	TGCGCCAGCAGCCAAATGGAGGGAGCGGCCTACGAGCAGTACTTC
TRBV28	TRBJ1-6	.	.	CASSFRGGGGSPLHF	TGTGCCAGCAGTTTTCGCGGCGGCGGCGGGTCACCCCTCCACTTT
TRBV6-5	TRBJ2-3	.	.	CASSYFRRGDTQYF	TGTGCCAGCAGTTACTTCCGGAGGGGCGATACGCAGTATTTT
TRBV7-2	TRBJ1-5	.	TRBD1	CASSLAGGKQGQPQHF	TGTGCCAGCAGCTTAGCAGGGGGCAAGCAAGGTCAGCCCCAGCATTTT
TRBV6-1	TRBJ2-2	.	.	CASSEPRGETGELFF	TGTGCCAGCAGTGAACCACGTGGGGAGACCGGGGAGCTGTTTTTT
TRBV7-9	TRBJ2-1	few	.	CASSSDRSVGNEQFF	TGTGCCAGCAGCTCTGACAGGTCGGTGGGCAATGAGCAGTTCTTC
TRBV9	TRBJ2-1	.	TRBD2	CASSGAGGANEQFF	TGTGCCAGCAGCGGAGCGGGAGGGGCCAATGAGCAGTTCTTC
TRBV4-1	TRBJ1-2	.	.	CASSQVLSANYGYTF	TGCGCCAGCAGCCAAGTTCTGTCAGCTAACTATGGCTACACCTTC
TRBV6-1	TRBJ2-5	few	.	CASSVGDSTGSGETQYF	TGTGCCAGCAGTGTGGGGGACTCGACAGGGTCAGGCGAGACCCAGTACTTC
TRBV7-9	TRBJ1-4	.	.	CASSPRSQGIEEKLFF	TGTGCCAGCAGCCCTAGGTCCCAGGGGATCGAAGAAAAACTGTTTTTT
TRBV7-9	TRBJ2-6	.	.	CASSDYGQNNVLTF	TGTGCCAGCAGTGACTATGGACAGAACAACGTCCTGACTTTC
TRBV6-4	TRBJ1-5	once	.	CASSASPNQPQHF	TGTGCCAGCAGTGCTAGCCCTAATCAGCCCCAGCATTTT
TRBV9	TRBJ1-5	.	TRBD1	CASSVGQGAGQPQHF	TGTGCCAGCAGCGTGGGACAGGGGGCAGGTCAGCCCCAGCATTTT
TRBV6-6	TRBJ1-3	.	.	CASSYGAIRNTIYF	TGTGCCAGCAGTTACGGGGCGATACGAAACACCATATATTTT
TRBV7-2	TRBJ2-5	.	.	CASSVGYTGETQYF	TGTGCCAGCAGCGTCGGTTACACGGGAGAGACCCAGTACTTC
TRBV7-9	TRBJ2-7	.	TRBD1	CASSPGQGAVFLEQYF	TGTGCCAGCAGCCCAGGACAGGGGGCGGTGTTCCTCGAGCAGTACTTC
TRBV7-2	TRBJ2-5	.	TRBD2	CASWGASGMIQETQYF	TGTGCCAGCTGGGGGGCTAGCGGGATGATCCAAGAAACCCAGTACTTC
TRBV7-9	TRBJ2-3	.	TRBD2	CSSSPGTSFSSTDTQYF	TGTTCCAGCAGCCCCGGGACTAGCTTTAGCAGCACAGATACGCAGTATTTT
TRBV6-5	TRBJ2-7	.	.	CASSYSRGTYEQYF	TGTGCCAGCAGTTACTCGAGGGGGACCTACGAGCAGTACTTC
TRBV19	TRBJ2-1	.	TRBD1	CASSIGPGQGIWEQFF	TGTGCCAGTAGTATCGGTCCGGGACAGGGAATCTGGGAGCAGTTCTTC
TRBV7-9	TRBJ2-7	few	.	CASSLESQGGYEQYF	TGTGCCAGCAGCTTAGAATCCCAGGGCGGCTACGAGCAGTACTTC
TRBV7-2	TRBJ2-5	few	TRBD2	CASSLEGGRAGDQETQYF	TGTGCCAGCAGCTTAGAGGGGGGCCGAGCGGGAGACCAAGAGACCCAGTACTTC